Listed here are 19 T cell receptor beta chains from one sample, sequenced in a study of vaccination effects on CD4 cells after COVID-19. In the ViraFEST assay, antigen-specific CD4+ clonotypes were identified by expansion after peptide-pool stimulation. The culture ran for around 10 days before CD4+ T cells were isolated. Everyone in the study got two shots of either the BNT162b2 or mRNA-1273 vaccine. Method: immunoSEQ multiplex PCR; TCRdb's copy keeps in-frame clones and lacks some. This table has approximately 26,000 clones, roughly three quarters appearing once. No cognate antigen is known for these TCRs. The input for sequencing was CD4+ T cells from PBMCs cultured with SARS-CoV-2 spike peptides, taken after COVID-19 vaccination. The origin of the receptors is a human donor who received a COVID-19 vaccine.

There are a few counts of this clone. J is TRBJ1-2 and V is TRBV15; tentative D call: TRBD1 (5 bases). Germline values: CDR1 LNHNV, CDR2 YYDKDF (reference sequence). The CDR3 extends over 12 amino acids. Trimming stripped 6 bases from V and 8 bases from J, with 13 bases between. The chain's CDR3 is CATSTPPGGYTF. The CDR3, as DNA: TGTGCCACCAGTACACCCCCAGGGGGCTACACCTTC.

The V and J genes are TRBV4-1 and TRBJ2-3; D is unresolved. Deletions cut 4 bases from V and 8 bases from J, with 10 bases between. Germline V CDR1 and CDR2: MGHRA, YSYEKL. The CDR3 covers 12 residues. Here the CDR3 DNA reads TGCGCCAGCAGCCCTCTTGGTCGTACGCAGTATTTT. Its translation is CASSPLGRTQYF.

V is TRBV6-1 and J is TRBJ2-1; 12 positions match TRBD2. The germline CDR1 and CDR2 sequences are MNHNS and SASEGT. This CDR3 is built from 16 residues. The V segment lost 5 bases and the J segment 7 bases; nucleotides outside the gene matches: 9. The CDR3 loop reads CASSKGLAGLGNEQFF. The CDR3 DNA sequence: TGTGCCAGCAGTAAAGGACTAGCGGGACTGGGTAATGAGCAGTTCTTC.

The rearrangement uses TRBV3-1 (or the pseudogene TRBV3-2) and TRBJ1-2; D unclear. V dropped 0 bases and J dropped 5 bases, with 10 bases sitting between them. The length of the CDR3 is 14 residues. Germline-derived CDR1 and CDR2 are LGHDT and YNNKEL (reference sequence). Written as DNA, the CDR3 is TGTGCCAGCAGCCAAGATTTAAGGTTGTATGGCTACACCTTC. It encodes CASSQDLRLYGYTF.

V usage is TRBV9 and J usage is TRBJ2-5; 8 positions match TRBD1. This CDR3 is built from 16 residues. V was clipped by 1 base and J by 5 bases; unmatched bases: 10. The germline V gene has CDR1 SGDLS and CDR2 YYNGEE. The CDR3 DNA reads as TGTGCCAGCAGCGTAACGACAGGGGACACCGGGGAGACCCAGTACTTC. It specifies CASSVTTGDTGETQYF.

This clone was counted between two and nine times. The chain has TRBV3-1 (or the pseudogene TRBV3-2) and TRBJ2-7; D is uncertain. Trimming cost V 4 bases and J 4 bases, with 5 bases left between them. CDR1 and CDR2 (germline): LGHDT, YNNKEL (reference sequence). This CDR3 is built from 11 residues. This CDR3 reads CASSLLYEQYF. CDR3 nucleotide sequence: TGTGCCAGCAGCCTCCTGTACGAGCAGTACTTC.

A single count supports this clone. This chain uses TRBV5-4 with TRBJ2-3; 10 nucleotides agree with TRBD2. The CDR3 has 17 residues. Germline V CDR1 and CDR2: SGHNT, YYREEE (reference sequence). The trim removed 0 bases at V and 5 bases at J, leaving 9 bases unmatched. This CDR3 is CASSLGGSGRAKDTQYF. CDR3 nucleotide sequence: TGTGCCAGCAGCTTGGGAGGAAGCGGGAGGGCAAAAGATACGCAGTATTTT.

CDR3 protein: CASSPMLAGGHTDTQYF. The CDR3 nucleotides read TGTGCCAGCTCACCCATGTTAGCGGGGGGCCACACAGATACGCAGTATTTT. The V gene is TRBV18, the J gene TRBJ2-3; the match to TRBD2 covers 10 bases. Germline V CDR1 and CDR2: KGHSH, LQKENI. The CDR3 has 17 residues. Losses at the gene ends were 3 bases for V and 2 bases for J; bases not matched to a gene: 8. The full variable domain, rest sourced from reference TRBV18 and TRBJ2-3, is NAGVMQNPRHLVRRRGQEARLRCSPMKGHSHVYWYRQLPEEGLKFMVYLQKENIIDESGMPKERFSAEFPKEGPSILRIQQVVRGDSAAYFCASSPMLAGGHTDTQYFGPGTRLTVL.

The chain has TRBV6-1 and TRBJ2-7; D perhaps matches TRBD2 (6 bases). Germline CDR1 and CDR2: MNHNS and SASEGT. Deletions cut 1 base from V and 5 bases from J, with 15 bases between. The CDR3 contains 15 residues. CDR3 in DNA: TGTGCCAGCAGTGAAGTCCCGGGAGCAACCGACGAGCAGTACTTC. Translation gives CASSEVPGATDEQYF.

The CDR3 DNA reads TGTGCCAGCAGTGAAGTGACAGGGATAGAGACCCAGTACTTC. Its protein is CASSEVTGIETQYF. The V call is TRBV2, the J call TRBJ2-5, with 7 bases fitting TRBD1. This CDR3 spans 14 amino acids. Trimming cost V 1 base and J 4 bases; bases outside gene matches: 3. Per germline, CDR1 SNHLY and CDR2 FYNNEI.

CDR3 region: CASSPPSGGEKLFF. CDR3 bases: TGTGCCAGCTCACCACCGTCGGGGGGGGAAAAACTGTTTTTT. The chain couples TRBV18 to TRBJ1-4, with D possibly matching TRBD1 (5 bases). The V gene's germline CDR1 is KGHSH and CDR2 LQKENI. V was clipped by 0 bases and J by 8 bases, with 10 bases between them. The CDR3 length is 14 residues.

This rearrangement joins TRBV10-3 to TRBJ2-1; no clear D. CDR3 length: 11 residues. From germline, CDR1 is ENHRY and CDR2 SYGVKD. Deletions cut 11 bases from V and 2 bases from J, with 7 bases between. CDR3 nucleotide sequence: TGTGCCGCCGCCGCCTACAATGAGCAGTTCTTC. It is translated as CAAAAYNEQFF.

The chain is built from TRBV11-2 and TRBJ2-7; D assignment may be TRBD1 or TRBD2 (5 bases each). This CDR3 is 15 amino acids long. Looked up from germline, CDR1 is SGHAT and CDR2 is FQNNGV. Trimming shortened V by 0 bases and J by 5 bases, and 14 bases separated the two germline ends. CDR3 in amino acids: CASSLDAGTPNEQYF. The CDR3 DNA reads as TGTGCCAGCAGCTTAGACGCCGGGACCCCCAACGAGCAGTACTTC. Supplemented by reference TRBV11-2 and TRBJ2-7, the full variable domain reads EAGVAQSPRYKIIEKRQSVAFWCNPISGHATLYWYQQILGQGPKLLIQFQNNGVVDDSQLPKDRFSAERLKGVDSTLKIQPAKLEDSAVYLCASSLDAGTPNEQYFGPGTRLTVT.

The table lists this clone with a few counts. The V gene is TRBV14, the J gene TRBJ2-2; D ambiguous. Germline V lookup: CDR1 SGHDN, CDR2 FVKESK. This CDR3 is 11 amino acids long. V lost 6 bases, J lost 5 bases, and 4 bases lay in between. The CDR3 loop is CASRRTGELFF. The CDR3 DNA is TGTGCCAGCAGACGGACCGGGGAGCTGTTTTTT.

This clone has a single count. CDR3 DNA: TGTGCCAGTAGTATCGAGGGTTCAAGCTATCATGGCTACACCTTC. It translates to CASSIEGSSYHGYTF. This chain connects TRBV19 to TRBJ1-2; no firm D call. The CDR3 sequence is 15 residues long. The ends were cut back, 3 bases at V and 6 bases at J, with 17 bases in the middle. Germline V gives CDR1 LNHDA, CDR2 SQIVND (reference sequence).

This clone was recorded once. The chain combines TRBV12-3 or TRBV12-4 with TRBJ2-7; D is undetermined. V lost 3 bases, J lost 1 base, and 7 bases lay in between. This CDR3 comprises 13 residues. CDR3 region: CASSLLQSYEQYF. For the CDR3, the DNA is TGTGCCAGCAGTTTGTTACAATCCTACGAGCAGTACTTC.

The CDR3 region is CASSLGTAEKLFF. CDR3 DNA: TGTGCCAGCTCACTTGGGACAGCCGAAAAACTGTTTTTT. The chain couples TRBV18 to TRBJ1-4; 7 positions match TRBD1. V dropped 4 bases and J dropped 8; count of bases not matched to a gene: 4. CDR3 length: 13 amino acids. The germline V gene has CDR1 KGHSH and CDR2 LQKENI.

In DNA form, the CDR3 reads TGTGCCAGCAGCCGGACTAGCGGGAGGGGGAATGAGCAGTTCTTC. It translates to CASSRTSGRGNEQFF. V gene TRBV3-1 (or the pseudogene TRBV3-2) combines with J gene TRBJ2-1; 15 bases agree with TRBD2. The J segment lost 7 bases and the V segment lost 4 bases, leaving 2 bases of the junction unmatched. Germline V gives CDR1 LGHDT, CDR2 YNNKEL (reference sequence). This CDR3 comprises 15 residues.

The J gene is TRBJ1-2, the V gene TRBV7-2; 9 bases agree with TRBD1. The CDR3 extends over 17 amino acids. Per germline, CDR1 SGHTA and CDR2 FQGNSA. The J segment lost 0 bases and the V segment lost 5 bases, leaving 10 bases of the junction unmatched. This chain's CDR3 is CASSIPGQGFSNYGYTF. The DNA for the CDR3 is TGTGCCAGCAGCATCCCGGGACAGGGTTTCTCTAACTATGGCTACACCTTC.